This paragraph covers one T cell receptor (beta chain) sequence. Its antigen remains unknown. The sample is drawn from a study of Ad26.COV2.S vaccination and SARS-CoV-2 variants. Study findings and constraints: Breadth of non-spike TCRs did not differ between vaccinees and placebo recipients. Substantial breadth in spike-specific CD8+ and CD4+ T cell responses was reportedly seen after vaccination.

TCRdb keeps only in-frame clones here, not all; method: immunoSEQ multiplex PCR. The sample lists around 270,000 clones, around 88% occurring once. Described treatment: some 20 received Ad26.COV2.S at low or high dose, single or two shots; several received placebo; per-sample allocation not given. Samples analyzed were those drawn on day 63 after the first vaccine or placebo injection. The CDR3 is 15 amino acids. The V and J ends lost 1 base and 8 bases respectively, with 15 bases between them. The germline gives CDR1 LGHDT, CDR2 YNNKEL (reference sequence). V gene TRBV3-1 (or the pseudogene TRBV3-2) combines with J gene TRBJ2-1; tentative D call: TRBD2 (6 bases). This clonotype was obtained from a person between 18 and 60 years old who received the Ad26.COV2.S COVID-19 vaccine or a placebo. The sequencing here drew on peripheral blood, taken in a trial of Ad26.COV2.S vaccine versus placebo. CDR3 residues: CASSQVRRRAYEQFF. The CDR3 DNA follows: TGTGCCAGCAGCCAAGTAAGACGGAGGGCCTATGAGCAGTTCTTC.